The 18 T cell receptor beta chains reported below all come from one sample, sequenced in a study of OX40 agonist ivuxolimab in advanced cancers. Sequencing was performed with immunoSEQ multiplex PCR; in TCRdb, only in-frame clones are kept and a portion is missing. The sample includes some 76,000 clones, nearly 85% of them seen just once. The sample here was CD4+ or CD8+ T cells sorted from blood, taken in a trial of the OX40 agonist ivuxolimab. The receptors derive from an adult with an advanced solid tumor such as melanoma, head and neck, liver or kidney cancer.

V is TRBV10-1 and J is TRBJ2-5, with D possibly being TRBD1 (5 bases). Germline V lookup: CDR1 WNHNN, CDR2 SYGVQD (reference sequence). V dropped 0 bases and J dropped 2 bases, with 10 bases sitting between them. CDR3 length: 15 amino acids. CDR3 sequence: CASSESRQCQETQYF. The CDR3 nucleotides are TGCGCCAGCAGTGAGTCAAGACAGTGTCAAGAGACCCAGTACTTC.

The rearrangement links TRBV18 to TRBJ2-1, with TRBD2 matching 8 bases. Looked up from germline, CDR1 is KGHSH and CDR2 is LQKENI. V was clipped by 0 bases and J by 10 bases; unmatched bases: 5. The CDR3 runs to 14 residues. CDR3 region: CASSPPSSGQEQFF. The DNA of the CDR3 is TGTGCCAGCTCACCACCGTCTAGCGGGCAGGAGCAGTTCTTC.

The chain couples TRBV6-5 to TRBJ2-1; 8 bases map to TRBD2. The V gene's germline CDR1 is MNHEY and CDR2 SVGAGI. The CDR3 extends over 16 amino acids. V was pared by 3 bases and J by 4 bases, with 8 bases of the junction left unmatched. The CDR3 loop reads CASSYSGGGKYNEQFF. The CDR3 coding sequence is TGTGCCAGCAGTTATTCAGGCGGGGGGAAATACAATGAGCAGTTCTTC.

This clone was counted a few times. The V gene is TRBV6-5, the J gene TRBJ1-5; weak D call: TRBD1 (6 bases). Trimming removed 5 bases from V and 3 bases from J, with 11 bases in between. CDR1 is MNHEY, CDR2 SVGAGI, per germline. This CDR3 contains 14 residues. The CDR3 nucleotides are TGTGCCAGCAGTGTGGACAGCTCCAATCAGCCCCAGCATTTT. Translation: CASSVDSSNQPQHF.

The chain links TRBV7-2 to TRBJ2-7, with 11 nucleotides matching TRBD2. This CDR3 is built from 15 residues. J was trimmed by 7 bases and V by 1 base; bases with no gene match: 6. The germline V gene encodes CDR1 SGHTA and CDR2 FQGNSA. The CDR3, as DNA: TGTGCCAGCAGCTTAGACATCGGACTAGCGGGTGAGCAGTACTTC. Protein: CASSLDIGLAGEQYF.

The rearrangement uses TRBV18 and TRBJ2-3, with unresolved D. CDR1 and CDR2 from the germline V gene are KGHSH and LQKENI. Trimming left V 1 base short and J 0 bases short, with 8 bases between. The CDR3 totals 15 residues. The CDR3: CASSPRQDSTDTQYF. As DNA, the CDR3 is TGTGCCAGCTCACCACGTCAGGATAGCACAGATACGCAGTATTTT.

The V call is TRBV6-5, the J call TRBJ2-3, with D maybe TRBD2 (6 bases). V was pared by 4 bases and J by 0 bases, with 14 bases between. The CDR3 runs to 16 residues. CDR1 and CDR2 (germline): MNHEY, SVGAGI. CDR3 amino acids: CASSWSGSGSTDTQYF. As DNA, the CDR3 is TGTGCCAGCAGTTGGTCCGGGAGCGGGAGCACAGATACGCAGTATTTT.

The V and J genes are TRBV7-2 and TRBJ2-7, with no clear D. Per germline, CDR1 SGHTA and CDR2 FQGNSA. V was clipped by 1 base and J by 1 base, with 5 bases between them. The CDR3 runs 13 residues. CDR3 sequence reads: CASSLDRSYEQYF. Written as DNA, the CDR3 is TGTGCCAGCAGCTTAGACAGATCCTACGAGCAGTACTTC.

The chain carries TRBV7-2 and TRBJ1-3; a weak D match, TRBD1 (5 bases). The V end was cut by 1 base, the J end by 0 bases, with 10 bases between. The germline V gene has CDR1 SGHTA and CDR2 FQGNSA. CDR3 length: 16 residues. CDR3 coding DNA: TGTGCCAGCAGCTTAGGGACATCGAGCTCTGGAAACACCATATATTTT. Its protein is CASSLGTSSSGNTIYF.

The chain employs TRBV15 and TRBJ2-3; weak D call: TRBD1 (6 bases). The V end lost 5 bases, the J end lost 6 bases, and 9 bases lay between the germline ends. The CDR3 sequence is 12 residues long. The germline gives CDR1 LNHNV, CDR2 YYDKDF (reference sequence). CDR3 region: CATSLQGDTQYF. In DNA, the CDR3 is TGTGCCACCAGCCTCCAGGGGGATACGCAGTATTTT.

This chain uses TRBV5-1 with TRBJ2-3; D assignment may be TRBD1 or TRBD2 (6 bases each). Trimming removed 4 bases from V and 4 bases from J, with 22 bases in between. This CDR3 spans 17 amino acids. CDR1 SGHRS and CDR2 YFSETQ come from the germline V gene. CDR3 nucleotide sequence: TGCGCCAGCAGCCGGGGGCCAGGGACCACTATCCCAGATACGCAGTATTTT. Its protein product is CASSRGPGTTIPDTQYF.

The chain combines TRBV7-9 with TRBJ2-5, with D perhaps matching TRBD2 (6 bases). V was pared by 4 bases and J by 6 bases, with 15 bases between. This CDR3 has 14 residues. Per germline, CDR1 SEHNR and CDR2 FQNEAQ (reference sequence). CDR3 loop: CASSSTGAAKTQYF. CDR3 nucleotides: TGTGCCAGCAGCTCTACGGGAGCGGCGAAGACCCAGTACTTC.

This clone was seen a few times. J is TRBJ1-6 and V is TRBV4-3; D perhaps matches TRBD1 (6 bases). Trimming pared 0 bases from V and 9 bases from J, leaving 15 bases between. The CDR3 loop spans 16 amino acids. Germline CDR1 and CDR2: LGHNA and YSLEER. In DNA, the CDR3 is TGCGCCAGCAGCCAAGAGGCGGCAGGGGCACGTTCACCCCTCCACTTT. Translated, it gives CASSQEAAGARSPLHF.

The rearrangement links TRBV11-3 to TRBJ1-2; D is perhaps TRBD1 (5 bases). Deletions cut 0 bases from V and 7 bases from J, with 9 bases between. The CDR3 consists of 13 residues. The germline gives CDR1 SGHNT, CDR2 YENEEA. This chain's CDR3 is CASSLEPQGGYTF. For the CDR3, the DNA is TGTGCCAGCAGCTTAGAGCCCCAGGGTGGCTACACCTTC.

This clone was detected ten times or more. The chain is built from TRBV6-5 and TRBJ2-7; the D gene could be TRBD1 or TRBD2 (5 bases each). This CDR3 is built from 15 residues. Germline assignment: CDR1 MNHEY and CDR2 SVGAGI. V shed 6 bases and J shed 2 bases, with 17 bases lying between them. The CDR3 DNA reads as TGTGCCAGCAGCCCTCCCGGGACGGCCCCCTACGAGCAGTACTTC. Its translation is CASSPPGTAPYEQYF.

This chain connects TRBV30 to TRBJ2-7, with 11 bases that match TRBD1. The germline CDR1 and CDR2 sequences are GTSNPN and SVGIG (reference sequence). The CDR3 consists of 14 residues. The J segment lost 2 bases and the V segment lost 1 base, leaving 1 base of the junction unmatched. In DNA, the CDR3 is TGTGCCTGGAGTGCGGGACAGGGGGCCTACGAGCAGTACTTC. Translating gives CAWSAGQGAYEQYF.

This clone has a single count. The chain recombines TRBV6-1 with TRBJ1-1, with D unresolved. CDR3 size: 18 residues. CDR1 is MNHNS and CDR2 is SASEGT in the germline V gene. V lost 0 bases and J lost 5, with 22 bases in between. The CDR3 DNA reads TGTGCCAGCAGTGAAGCGTTTTCCAACTCGAAACGGAAAACTGAAGCTTTCTTT. It is translated as CASSEAFSNSKRKTEAFF.

The chain links TRBV6-5 to TRBJ1-2; 8 nucleotides align to TRBD1. Per the germline V gene, CDR1 is MNHEY and CDR2 is SVGAGI. V shed 6 bases, J shed 11 bases, and the junction held 14 bases outside the gene matches. The CDR3 spans 14 residues. The CDR3 protein is CASSLQGGSKWYTF. As DNA, the CDR3 is TGTGCCAGCAGCCTACAGGGGGGCTCTAAGTGGTACACCTTC.